The 5 T cell receptor beta chains reported below all come from one sample, sequenced in a study of shared clonotypes between healthy human individuals. Naive CD8 cells comprised CD45RO-negative, CCR7-positively selected cells, excluding terminally differentiated effector memory CD45RA+ cells. Sequencing was performed with immunoSEQ multiplex PCR; in TCRdb, only in-frame clones are kept and a portion is missing. The sample lists hundreds of thousands of clones, roughly nine tenths occurring once. Source material: naive CD8+ T cells sorted from blood. The receptors were sampled from a man in his thirties or forties in good health.

This rearrangement joins TRBV7-6 to TRBJ2-7, with unresolved D. The germline V gene encodes CDR1 SGHVS and CDR2 FNYEAQ. The CDR3 sequence is 13 residues long. V was pared by 2 bases and J by 1 base, with 6 bases between. The DNA of the CDR3 is TGTGCCAGCAGCTTACGTCGATCCTACGAGCAGTACTTC. It encodes CASSLRRSYEQYF.

Notes on this clone: Other DNA sequences in this specimen translate into the identical CDR3. V usage is TRBV9 and J usage is TRBJ2-7; D is unresolved. The CDR3 length is 11 residues. Per germline, CDR1 SGDLS and CDR2 YYNGEE. Between the trimmed V and J ends, which lost 3 bases and 4 bases, there was a span of 5 bases. CDR3: CASSAGYEQYF. For the CDR3, the DNA is TGTGCCAGCAGCGCCGGATACGAGCAGTACTTC.

The chain is built from TRBV29-1 and TRBJ2-1; TRBD1 matches 9 bases. CDR3 size: 16 residues. V lost 1 base to trimming and J lost 0 bases; unmatched junction nucleotides: 4. Germline assignment: CDR1 SQVTM and CDR2 ANQGSEA. The CDR3 here is CSVEGGTGISYNEQFF. The CDR3 nucleotides read TGCAGCGTTGAAGGTGGGACAGGGATCTCCTACAATGAGCAGTTCTTC.

The chain combines TRBV7-9 with TRBJ2-7; D is perhaps TRBD1 (6 bases). This CDR3 contains 15 residues. V lost 1 base and J 3 bases, leaving 13 bases between the germline ends. The germline V gene encodes CDR1 SEHNR and CDR2 FQNEAQ (reference sequence). The CDR3 sequence: CASSLVGAGLYEQYF. CDR3 nucleotides: TGTGCCAGCAGCTTAGTGGGGGCCGGGCTCTACGAGCAGTACTTC. The variable domain in full, with the rest retrieved from reference TRBV7-9 and TRBJ2-7, is DTGVSQNPRHKITKRGQNVTFRCDPISEHNRLYWYRQTLGQGPEFLTYFQNEAQLEKSRLLSDRFSAERPKGSFSTLEIQRTEQGDSAMYLCASSLVGAGLYEQYFGPGTRLTVT.

This sequence joins TRBV5-4 and TRBJ2-1; a weak D match, TRBD2 (6 bases). Germline values: CDR1 SGHNT, CDR2 YYREEE (reference sequence). The CDR3 spans 14 residues. V dropped 9 bases and J dropped 6 bases, with 19 bases sitting between them. CDR3 nucleotides: TGTGCCACCTCCGCGGGACTGACTGCCAATGAGCAGTTCTTC. Translation gives CATSAGLTANEQFF.